This entry features one T cell receptor (beta chain) sequence. What it binds is not known. The data stem from a study of shared clonotypes between healthy human individuals. Study observations and caveats: Blood alone was sampled, and tissue repertoires likely differ. The naive CD4 repertoires of several donors were compared, and roughly 5% of clonotypes were shared.

This CDR3 region has 15 residues. Per germline, CDR1 MNHNS and CDR2 SASEGT. V shed 7 bases and J 4 bases; nucleotides not matched to a gene: 11. Only in-frame clones appear in the TCRdb table, and some are missing; sequencing was by immunoSEQ multiplex PCR. The sample includes millions of clones, about 95% seen only once; the top ten take 0.9% to 1.3%. The naive CD8 population came from CD45RO-negative cells selected for CCR7, without terminally differentiated effector memory CD45RA+ cells. Material: naive CD8+ T cells sorted from blood. The TCR originated in a man aged 18 to 30 in good health. The chain employs TRBV6-1 and TRBJ2-7, with 9 nucleotides matching TRBD2. CDR3 DNA sequence: TGTGCCAGCAAGGGATTAGCGGGGGAGGTGTACGAGCAGTACTTC. Amino acids: CASKGLAGEVYEQYF.